These 19 T cell receptor beta chains originate from one sample sequenced in a study of shared clonotypes between healthy human individuals. The data were produced by immunoSEQ multiplex PCR, yet TCRdb's version contains in-frame clones alone and is incomplete. The table has over 850,000 clones, around 78% seen once; the top ten hold roughly 0.65%. The material sequenced was memory CD4+ T cells from PBMCs. Subset: CD45RA-negative fraction. These TCRs come from a man in his late teens or twenties in good health. Some clones in this sample may be carry-over from other donors' samples.

Ten or more counts support this clone. The germline gene is not matched at one end of the junction; a read error may be the cause. The chain carries TRBV2 and TRBJ2-2; 8 positions match TRBD2. The germline V gene has CDR1 SNHLY and CDR2 FYNNEI. The CDR3 is 14 amino acids. The CDR3 nucleotides are TGTGCGAGCAACAGGCGGGAGGCGGCCGGGGAGCTGTTTTTT. It encodes CASNRREAAGELFF. Supplemented by reference TRBV2 and TRBJ2-2, the full variable domain reads EPEVTQTPSHQVTQMGQEVILRCVPISNHLYFYWYRQILGQKVEFLVSFYNNEISEKSEIFDDQFSVERPDGSNFTLKIRSTKLEDSAMYFCASNRREAAGELFFGEGSRLTVL.

The CDR3 loop reads CASSPSGSGRETQYF. The CDR3 nucleotides read TGTGCCAGCAGCCCCAGCGGGAGCGGCCGAGAGACCCAGTACTTC. The chain recombines TRBV13 with TRBJ2-5, with 8 positions matching TRBD2. The J segment lost 4 bases and the V segment lost 5 bases, leaving 9 bases of the junction unmatched. The length of the CDR3 is 15 residues. Germline V gene data show CDR1 as PRHDT and CDR2 as FYEKMQ (reference sequence).

The J gene is TRBJ1-1, the V gene TRBV28; 8 nucleotides agree with TRBD1. The germline gives CDR1 MDHEN, CDR2 SYDVKM. The CDR3 is 16 amino acids. Trimming took 4 bases from V and 3 from J; bases not matched to a gene: 10. The CDR3 sequence: CASSSPGQGVYTEAFF. CDR3 DNA: TGTGCCAGCAGTTCCCCCGGACAGGGTGTTTACACTGAAGCTTTCTTT.

In this sample, this clone turned up a few times. The chain uses TRBV4-1 and TRBJ2-1; D might be TRBD1 (6 bases). The CDR3 covers 17 residues. V was trimmed by 1 base and J by 2 bases, leaving 15 bases between them. Germline V lookup: CDR1 MGHRA, CDR2 YSYEKL. In DNA, the CDR3 is TGCGCCAGCAGCCAAGGGGGAGTCAGGGGTGCCTACAATGAGCAGTTCTTC. It is translated as CASSQGGVRGAYNEQFF.

The chain is built from TRBV27 and TRBJ2-2, with D tentatively TRBD2 (5 bases). V lost 5 bases to trimming and J lost 6 bases, with 16 bases between them. Germline loops: CDR1 MNHEY, CDR2 SMNVEV (reference sequence). The CDR3 extends over 15 amino acids. Here the CDR3 DNA reads TGTGCCAGCAGTCCAAGGGTAGCGCAGGCCGGGGAGCTGTTTTTT. Translated: CASSPRVAQAGELFF.

V usage is TRBV5-1 and J usage is TRBJ2-1; D may be TRBD1 (6 bases). Trimming removed 2 bases from V and 10 bases from J, with 10 bases in between. This CDR3 is 12 amino acids long. Germline-derived CDR1 and CDR2 are SGHRS and YFSETQ. CDR3: CASSFVGHEQFF. The CDR3, as DNA: TGCGCCAGCAGCTTCGTGGGACACGAGCAGTTCTTC. Drawing the rest from reference TRBV5-1 and TRBJ2-1, the complete variable domain is KAGVTQTPRYLIKTRGQQVTLSCSPISGHRSVSWYQQTPGQGLQFLFEYFSETQRNKGNFPGRFSGRQFSNSRSEMNVSTLELGDSALYLCASSFVGHEQFFGPGTRLTVL.

This chain uses TRBV18 with TRBJ1-5; unclear D gene. Germline assignment: CDR1 KGHSH and CDR2 LQKENI. This CDR3 has 13 residues. The V and J ends lost 6 bases and 3 bases respectively, with 9 bases between them. CDR3 DNA: TGTGCCAGCTCCCTTCGGGTCAATCAGCCCCAGCATTTT. Translated, it gives CASSLRVNQPQHF.

The rearrangement uses TRBV10-3 and TRBJ2-5; a weak D match, TRBD2 (6 bases). The CDR3 runs 15 residues. Germline loops: CDR1 ENHRY, CDR2 SYGVKD. Trimming left V 6 bases short and J 1 base short, with 15 bases between. The chain's CDR3 is CAISRGSGLQETQYF. DNA for the CDR3: TGTGCCATCAGCCGGGGTAGCGGCCTCCAAGAGACCCAGTACTTC.

The chain uses TRBV9 and TRBJ1-4, with 8 bases lining up with TRBD1. With V trimmed by 5 bases and J by 4 bases, 4 bases remained unmatched. The germline CDR1 and CDR2 sequences are SGDLS and YYNGEE. The CDR3 consists of 14 residues. The CDR3 DNA follows: TGTGCCAGCAGTAGGGGGACAGGTAATGAAAAACTGTTTTTT. This codes for CASSRGTGNEKLFF. Full variable domain (remainder filled in from reference TRBV9 and TRBJ1-4): DSGVTQTPKHLITATGQRVTLRCSPRSGDLSVYWYQQSLDQGLQFLIQYYNGEERAKGNILERFSAQQFPDLHSELNLSSLELGDSALYFCASSRGTGNEKLFFGSGTQLSVL.

The gene calls are TRBV28 and TRBJ1-5; 7 nucleotides line up with TRBD1. Germline V CDR1 and CDR2: MDHEN, SYDVKM. This CDR3 is 15 amino acids long. V lost 1 base to trimming and J lost 2 bases; unmatched junction nucleotides: 2. The DNA of the CDR3 is TGTGCCAGCAGTTTATACGACAGGGGCAATCAGCCCCAGCATTTT. Protein product: CASSLYDRGNQPQHF. The variable domain in full, with the rest retrieved from reference TRBV28 and TRBJ1-5, is DVKVTQSSRYLVKRTGEKVFLECVQDMDHENMFWYRQDPGLGLRLIYFSYDVKMKEKGDIPEGYSVSREKKERFSLILESASTNQTSMYLCASSLYDRGNQPQHFGDGTRLSIL.

The rearrangement joins TRBV15 to TRBJ2-7, with 7 bases fitting TRBD2. Per the germline V gene, CDR1 is LNHNV and CDR2 is YYDKDF (reference sequence). Trimming removed 1 base from V and 4 bases from J; junction bases left unmatched: 10. The CDR3 sequence is 16 residues long. The DNA of the CDR3 is TGTGCCACCAGCAGAGGATGGGGGGAGGGCCGGTACGAGCAGTACTTC. Amino acid sequence: CATSRGWGEGRYEQYF.

The sample holds one count of this clone. The J gene is TRBJ2-7, the V gene TRBV5-5; D is undetermined. The CDR3 loop spans 13 amino acids. V was trimmed by 7 bases and J by 0 bases, leaving 11 bases between them. The V gene's germline CDR1 is SGHKS and CDR2 YYEKEE (reference sequence). The chain's CDR3 is CASGTLSSYEQYF. CDR3 coding DNA: TGTGCCAGCGGAACACTCTCCTCCTACGAGCAGTACTTC.

A remark on this clone: The sample carries other DNA sequences with the same CDR3. This chain uses TRBV2 with TRBJ1-5; 7 bases align to TRBD1. The CDR3 is 14 amino acids. The germline CDR1 and CDR2 sequences are SNHLY and FYNNEI. The trim removed 4 bases at V and 7 bases at J, leaving 7 bases unmatched. CDR3 nucleotide sequence: TGTGCCAGCAGTGGACAGGGACTTTACCAGCCCCAGCATTTT. Translated: CASSGQGLYQPQHF. The variable domain in full, completed from reference TRBV2 and TRBJ1-5, reads EPEVTQTPSHQVTQMGQEVILRCVPISNHLYFYWYRQILGQKVEFLVSFYNNEISEKSEIFDDQFSVERPDGSNFTLKIRSTKLEDSAMYFCASSGQGLYQPQHFGDGTRLSIL.

With regard to this clone: The sample carries other DNA sequences with the same CDR3. V gene TRBV5-1 combines with J gene TRBJ2-3; no reliable D call. Germline assignment: CDR1 SGHRS and CDR2 YFSETQ. The length of the CDR3 is 13 residues. V shed 4 bases and J shed 2 bases, with 8 bases lying between them. The CDR3 sequence is CASSKGLTDTQYF. The CDR3 nucleotides are TGCGCCAGCAGCAAGGGCCTCACAGATACGCAGTATTTT.

This clone was recorded at least ten times. The chain couples TRBV28 to TRBJ1-3; weak D call: TRBD1 (5 bases). The ends were cut back, 5 bases at V and 0 bases at J, with 23 bases in the middle. The germline V gene has CDR1 MDHEN and CDR2 SYDVKM. The CDR3 contains 19 residues. Here the CDR3 DNA reads TGTGCCAGCAGTATAACCCACATACGACAGTCTTTCTCTGGAAACACCATATATTTT. This translates into CASSITHIRQSFSGNTIYF.

In DNA form, the CDR3 reads TGTGCCAGCAGCTTACGTGGGGGGCGCACAGATACGCAGTATTTT. As protein: CASSLRGGRTDTQYF. The chain carries TRBV7-6 and TRBJ2-3; D may be TRBD1 or TRBD2 (6 bases each). Trimming took off 2 bases at V and 1 base at J, with 10 bases between the two ends. Germline V gene lookup returns CDR1 SGHVS and CDR2 FNYEAQ. There are 15 residues in the CDR3.

This rearrangement joins TRBV6-6 to TRBJ2-1; D possibly corresponds to TRBD2 (6 bases). Germline V gives CDR1 MNHNY, CDR2 SVGAGI (reference sequence). The CDR3 consists of 13 residues. The V and J ends lost 2 bases and 10 bases respectively, with 12 bases between them. CDR3 nucleotides: TGTGCCAGCAGTTACGGCGGGGAGCCGGAGCAGTTCTTC. Translated: CASSYGGEPEQFF.

This chain uses TRBV20-1 with TRBJ1-1; D unresolved. V was shortened by 8 bases and J by 1 base, with 8 bases between the two germline ends. CDR3 size: 11 residues. The germline CDR1 and CDR2 sequences are DFQATT and SNEGSKA (reference sequence). As DNA, the CDR3 is TGCAGTCCGCAGAGGAACACTGAAGCTTTCTTT. Translating gives CSPQRNTEAFF.

This chain uses TRBV7-9 with TRBJ2-2; the D gene is possibly TRBD1 (6 bases). Trimming shortened V by 3 bases and J by 4 bases, and 12 bases separated the two germline ends. CDR1 and CDR2 from the germline V gene are SEHNR and FQNEAQ (reference sequence). CDR3 length: 15 residues. CDR3 nucleotide sequence: TGTGCCAGCAGCTTCCAGGGGCGGGCCACCGGGGAGCTGTTTTTT. This encodes CASSFQGRATGELFF.